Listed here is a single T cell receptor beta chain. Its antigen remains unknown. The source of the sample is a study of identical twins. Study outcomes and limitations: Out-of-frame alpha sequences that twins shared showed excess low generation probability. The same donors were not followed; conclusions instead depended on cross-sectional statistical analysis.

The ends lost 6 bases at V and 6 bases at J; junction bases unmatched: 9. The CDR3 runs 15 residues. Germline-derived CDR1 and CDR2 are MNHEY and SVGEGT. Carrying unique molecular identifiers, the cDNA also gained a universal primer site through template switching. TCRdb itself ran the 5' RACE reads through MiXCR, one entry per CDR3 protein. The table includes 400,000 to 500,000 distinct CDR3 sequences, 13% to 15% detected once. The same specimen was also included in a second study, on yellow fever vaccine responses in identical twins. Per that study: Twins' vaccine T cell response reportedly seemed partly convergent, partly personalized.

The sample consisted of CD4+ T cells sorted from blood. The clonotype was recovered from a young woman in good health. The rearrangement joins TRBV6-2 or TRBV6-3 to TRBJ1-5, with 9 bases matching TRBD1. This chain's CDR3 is CASRMGGTGSQPQHF. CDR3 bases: TGTGCCAGCAGAATGGGGGGGACAGGGTCTCAGCCCCAGCATTTT.